This T cell receptor (beta chain) originates from a study of PD-L1 blockade in urothelial cancer. About the study: Intravenous atezolizumab, 1,200 mg every 3 weeks, was begun by patients in the mid-2010s. T cells were recovered from blood samples at a median of roughly 150,000.

All patients handed over anywhere from 1 to 8 samples, pretreatment and on-treatment. The CDR3 runs 14 residues. CDR1 is LNHDA and CDR2 is SQIVND in the germline V gene (reference sequence). Trimming removed 6 bases from V and 0 bases from J, with 8 bases in between. Synthetic templates analogous to TCR were spiked into all PCRs individually. Generated by immunoSEQ multiplex PCR, the TCRdb table keeps only in-frame clones and is missing some. Of some 67,000 clones listed, about 89% were seen once; the top ten hold roughly 3.2%. Source: PBMCs, taken around atezolizumab (anti-PD-L1) treatment. The chain couples TRBV19 to TRBJ2-2; D might be TRBD1 (5 bases). This clonotype was obtained from a man aged 60 to 69 with urothelial cancer. The CDR3 DNA follows: TGTGCCAGTAGGACAGTTACGAACACCGGGGAGCTGTTTTTT. Protein sequence: CASRTVTNTGELFF.